Below are 28 T cell receptor beta chains sequenced from a single sample in a study of a mutant IDH1 vaccine in newly diagnosed glioma. The time point: week 35, safety follow-up. Alongside topical imiquimod, each dose of vaccine comprised 300 ug of mutant IDH1 20-mer peptide. Antigen specificity for these receptors is unknown. This table comes from immunoSEQ multiplex PCR, and its TCRdb copy is limited to in-frame clones, with some not included. The table records tens of thousands of clones, roughly 90% of them present only once. Source: PBMCs, taken from a glioma patient whose treatment included an IDH1 peptide vaccine. These receptors were collected from a man aged 40-49 years with glioma.

The rearrangement joins TRBV5-4 to TRBJ2-1; 7 nucleotides match TRBD2. The CDR3 extends over 15 amino acids. Per germline, CDR1 SGHNT and CDR2 YYREEE (reference sequence). V lost 3 bases, J lost 4 bases, and 7 bases stayed unmatched. Here the CDR3 reads CASSSSGRTYNEQFF. In DNA, the CDR3 is TGTGCCAGCAGCTCTAGCGGCAGAACGTACAATGAGCAGTTCTTC.

The CDR3 nucleotides are TGTGCCAGCTCACCACGGAGTTTAGGGAACTATGGCTACACCTTC. It specifies CASSPRSLGNYGYTF. The V and J genes are TRBV18 and TRBJ1-2; the D is unclear. Germline V gene data show CDR1 as KGHSH and CDR2 as LQKENI. V was clipped by 1 base and J by 2 bases, with 11 bases between them. The CDR3 runs 15 residues.

The V gene is TRBV7-2, the J gene TRBJ2-7; 7 bases align to TRBD2. Trimming cost V 5 bases and J 5 bases; bases outside gene matches: 12. Germline CDR1 is SGHTA and CDR2 is FQGNSA. The CDR3 loop spans 15 amino acids. The CDR3, as DNA: TGTGCCAGCAGCCCTGGCGGGGGAGTCAAGAACGAGCAGTACTTC. This encodes CASSPGGGVKNEQYF. The whole variable domain, remainder taken from reference TRBV7-2 and TRBJ2-7, is GAGVSQSPSNKVTEKGKDVELRCDPISGHTALYWYRQSLGQGLEFLIYFQGNSAPDKSGLPSDRFSAERTGGSVSTLTIQRTQQEDSAVYLCASSPGGGVKNEQYFGPGTRLTVT.

The J gene is TRBJ2-7, the V gene TRBV10-2; D is possibly TRBD2 (6 bases). This CDR3 spans 13 amino acids. Germline-derived CDR1 and CDR2 are WSHSY and SAAADI. Deletions cut 0 bases from V and 4 bases from J, with 7 bases between. Here the CDR3 DNA reads TGCGCCAGCAGTGAGTCGGGACTTTACGAGCAGTACTTC. Translating it yields CASSESGLYEQYF.

The V and J genes are TRBV5-5 and TRBJ2-7, with a tentative D call TRBD1 (6 bases). The germline gives CDR1 SGHKS, CDR2 YYEKEE (reference sequence). Trimming stripped 0 bases from V and 3 bases from J, with 10 bases between. CDR3 length: 14 amino acids. The CDR3 bases are TGTGCCAGCAGCTTGGGACAGGCGAGCTACGAGCAGTACTTC. As protein: CASSLGQASYEQYF.

The chain combines TRBV4-2 with TRBJ1-5; no clear D. The CDR3 extends over 15 amino acids. Germline loops: CDR1 LGHNA, CDR2 YNFKEQ. Deletions cut 3 bases from V and 0 bases from J, with 9 bases between. DNA for the CDR3: TGTGCCAGCAGCCACGAGCGATATAGCAATCAGCCCCAGCATTTT. It codes for CASSHERYSNQPQHF.

V gene TRBV9 combines with J gene TRBJ2-1, with 8 bases aligning to TRBD2. The V gene end was trimmed by 0 bases and the J gene end by 8 bases; junction bases not matched to a gene: 4. CDR1 and CDR2 from the germline V gene are SGDLS and YYNGEE. The CDR3 has 14 amino acids. Here the CDR3 DNA reads TGTGCCAGCAGCGTAGTTGCGGGAGGATATGAGCAGTTCTTC. It specifies CASSVVAGGYEQFF.

The chain carries TRBV2 and TRBJ2-3, with 11 bases aligning to TRBD2. Germline V gene lookup returns CDR1 SNHLY and CDR2 FYNNEI. Trimming cost V 7 bases and J 8 bases; bases outside gene matches: 5. The CDR3 runs 13 residues. The CDR3 sequence: CASNLAGGGTQYF. The CDR3 region has the DNA TGTGCCAGCAATCTAGCGGGGGGTGGTACGCAGTATTTT.

This clone was counted a single time. The chain couples TRBV14 to TRBJ1-5; D not resolved. In germline, CDR1 is SGHDN, CDR2 FVKESK. V lost 3 bases to trimming and J lost 5 bases, with 8 bases between them. The CDR3 extends over 13 amino acids. CDR3 in amino acids: CASSQSRDQPQHF. CDR3 DNA: TGTGCCAGCAGCCAGTCCCGGGATCAGCCCCAGCATTTT.

V and J are TRBV19 and TRBJ1-2; perhaps TRBD1 as D (5 bases). Germline assignment: CDR1 LNHDA and CDR2 SQIVND (reference sequence). CDR3 length: 15 amino acids. V was clipped by 6 bases and J by 8 bases, with 22 bases between them. The CDR3 protein is CASSKDRRGVDGYTF. Here the CDR3 DNA reads TGTGCCAGTAGCAAGGACCGGAGAGGGGTTGACGGCTACACCTTC. Full variable domain (remainder filled in from reference TRBV19 and TRBJ1-2): DGGITQSPKYLFRKEGQNVTLSCEQNLNHDAMYWYRQDPGQGLRLIYYSQIVNDFQKGDIAEGYSVSREKKESFPLTVTSAQKNPTAFYLCASSKDRRGVDGYTFGSGTRLTVV.

The chain carries TRBV7-2 and TRBJ1-4; tentatively, D is TRBD1 (6 bases). Germline V lookup: CDR1 SGHTA, CDR2 FQGNSA. V shed 5 bases and J shed 7 bases, with 14 bases lying between them. The CDR3 contains 14 residues. For the CDR3, the DNA is TGTGCCAGCAGCCTGGGTGGGGGGCGTGAAAAACTGTTTTTT. Encoded protein: CASSLGGGREKLFF.

The chain uses TRBV4-2 and TRBJ2-3, with 12 bases lining up with TRBD2. The V gene end was trimmed by 2 bases and the J gene end by 0 bases; junction bases not matched to a gene: 6. Germline V gene data show CDR1 as LGHNA and CDR2 as YNFKEQ. This CDR3 region has 18 residues. The CDR3 loop reads CASSQQAGTSGSTDTQYF. Written as DNA, the CDR3 is TGTGCCAGCAGCCAACAAGCCGGGACTAGCGGGAGCACAGATACGCAGTATTTT.

V and J are TRBV28 and TRBJ2-7; TRBD1 matches at 9 bases. V was pared by 8 bases and J by 5 bases, with 13 bases of the junction left unmatched. Germline CDR1 is MDHEN and CDR2 is SYDVKM. CDR3 size: 15 residues. This CDR3 is CASGNPQGAVHEQYF. CDR3 coding DNA: TGTGCCAGCGGGAATCCACAGGGGGCTGTACACGAGCAGTACTTC.

This chain uses TRBV6-1 with TRBJ1-2; 9 bases line up with TRBD1. Germline CDR1 is MNHNS and CDR2 is SASEGT. CDR3 size: 15 residues. V shed 2 bases and J 3 bases; nucleotides not matched to a gene: 4. The chain's CDR3 is CASSERDRADYGYTF. The CDR3 bases are TGTGCCAGCAGTGAACGGGACAGGGCCGACTATGGCTACACCTTC.

This clone is a singleton in its sample. The V and J genes are TRBV2 and TRBJ2-5, with TRBD2 identical over 11 bases. V shed 8 bases, J shed 0 bases, and the junction held 5 bases outside the gene matches. The CDR3 contains 15 residues. Germline V gives CDR1 SNHLY, CDR2 FYNNEI. CDR3 sequence reads: CASHWTSGYQETQYF. In DNA form, the CDR3 reads TGTGCCAGCCACTGGACTAGCGGGTACCAAGAGACCCAGTACTTC.

The J gene is TRBJ1-6, the V gene TRBV29-1, with 9 nucleotides matching TRBD1. Trimming removed 6 bases from V and 8 bases from J; junction bases left unmatched: 5. CDR1 and CDR2 from the germline V gene are SQVTM and ANQGSEA. CDR3 size: 13 residues. CDR3 loop: CSVGQGRDSPLHF. CDR3 nucleotide sequence: TGCAGCGTGGGACAGGGCCGGGATTCACCCCTCCACTTT.

This clone appeared a single time. The chain links TRBV7-2 to TRBJ2-7, with a possible D match to TRBD1 (6 bases). Germline loops: CDR1 SGHTA, CDR2 FQGNSA. Trimming left V 1 base short and J 7 bases short, with 23 bases between. CDR3 length: 17 amino acids. CDR3: CASSLGHPRTAEGEQYF. Here the CDR3 DNA reads TGTGCCAGCAGCTTAGGTCACCCCCGGACAGCTGAGGGAGAGCAGTACTTC.

V is TRBV4-3 and J is TRBJ2-7; TRBD1 matches 7 bases. In germline, CDR1 is LGHNA, CDR2 YSLEER. Trimming at V came to 0 bases and at J to 0 bases, leaving 5 bases not matched to a gene. The CDR3 length is 16 residues. The CDR3 region has the DNA TGCGCCAGCAGCCAAGAGGTGGGGACAGCCTCCTACGAGCAGTACTTC. This translates into CASSQEVGTASYEQYF.

The chain joins TRBV19 to TRBJ2-7, with TRBD1 as a possible D gene (6 bases). Looked up from germline, CDR1 is LNHDA and CDR2 is SQIVND (reference sequence). This CDR3 is built from 13 residues. V was clipped by 2 bases and J by 2 bases, with 7 bases between them. The CDR3 sequence is CASSITGTYEQYF. The CDR3 DNA sequence: TGTGCCAGTAGTATAACAGGGACCTACGAGCAGTACTTC.

This clone was found once. This chain uses TRBV4-3 with TRBJ1-4, with D possibly matching TRBD1 (6 bases). CDR3 length: 14 amino acids. V was trimmed by 0 bases and J by 7 bases, leaving 9 bases between them. Germline CDR1 LGHNA, CDR2 YSLEER. CDR3 sequence reads: CASSQDSGVEKLFF. In DNA form, the CDR3 reads TGCGCCAGCAGCCAAGATTCAGGGGTTGAAAAACTGTTTTTT.

The J gene is TRBJ2-3, the V gene TRBV9; TRBD2 might be the D (6 bases). Trimming pared 1 base from V and 4 bases from J, leaving 13 bases between. The CDR3 covers 15 residues. Germline V gene data show CDR1 as SGDLS and CDR2 as YYNGEE. CDR3 sequence: CASSVTTGAPDTQYF. The CDR3 bases are TGTGCCAGCAGCGTAACTACGGGAGCACCAGATACGCAGTATTTT.

The chain uses TRBV5-6 and TRBJ2-7, with 10 bases aligning to TRBD2. The germline CDR1 and CDR2 sequences are SGHDT and YYEEEE. The CDR3 has 15 amino acids. J lost 4 bases, V lost 4 bases, and 8 bases had no gene match. For the CDR3, the DNA is TGTGCCAGCAGCATGCCGGGGACTAGCGTTTACGAGCAGTACTTC. Protein product: CASSMPGTSVYEQYF.

The rearrangement uses TRBV5-1 and TRBJ1-2, with TRBD1 identical over 11 bases. The CDR3 extends over 16 amino acids. Germline trimming cut 0 bases from V and 6 bases from J; bases unmatched to any gene: 7. Germline CDR1 and CDR2: SGHRS and YFSETQ. CDR3 in amino acids: CASSLAPDRGRDGYTF. The CDR3 DNA is TGCGCCAGCAGCTTGGCCCCGGACAGGGGGCGGGATGGCTACACCTTC.

This clone was seen just once. The chain has TRBV28 and TRBJ1-5, with D uncertain. The CDR3 has 13 residues. CDR1 is MDHEN, CDR2 SYDVKM, per germline. V lost 7 bases and J lost 7, with 14 bases in between. This CDR3 is CASNLQDRQPQHF. The CDR3, as DNA: TGTGCCAGCAACCTTCAGGACCGCCAGCCCCAGCATTTT.

This chain joins TRBV18 and TRBJ1-4; tentatively, D is TRBD1 (6 bases). This CDR3 contains 14 residues. Trimming removed 2 bases at V and 10 bases at J, with 14 bases between. CDR1 KGHSH and CDR2 LQKENI come from the germline V gene. The CDR3 DNA is TGTGCCAGCTCACCAGCCAAGGGGGTAGGAAAACTGTTTTTT. Translating gives CASSPAKGVGKLFF.

The rearrangement links TRBV9 to TRBJ2-7; 7 bases map to TRBD2. The CDR3 spans 17 residues. From germline, CDR1 is SGDLS and CDR2 YYNGEE. Losses at the gene ends were 0 bases for V and 3 bases for J; bases not matched to a gene: 12. The CDR3 reads CASSVASMSGTGYEQYF. The CDR3 bases are TGTGCCAGCAGCGTAGCTAGTATGAGCGGGACGGGCTACGAGCAGTACTTC.

This clone was seen a few times. The rearrangement joins TRBV29-1 to TRBJ2-5; a possible D gene is TRBD1 (6 bases). Germline V gene data show CDR1 as SQVTM and CDR2 as ANQGSEA. V gave up 5 bases and J gave up 2 bases, with 15 bases separating them. The CDR3 is 14 amino acids. The CDR3 reads CSVSFGQKQETQYF. CDR3 bases: TGCAGCGTTTCCTTCGGACAGAAACAAGAGACCCAGTACTTC.

The chain recombines TRBV9 with TRBJ1-1; TRBD1 aligns across 10 bases. Germline V CDR1 and CDR2: SGDLS, YYNGEE. The V gene end was trimmed by 4 bases and the J gene end by 5 bases; junction bases not matched to a gene: 5. This CDR3 comprises 14 residues. The CDR3 spells CASSPGTGVTEAFF. CDR3 nucleotides: TGTGCCAGCAGCCCCGGGACAGGGGTGACTGAAGCTTTCTTT.